Below, one TCR beta chain is given with its context. As yet, its antigen is unknown. The sequence runs out 3 residues before the end of the CDR3; the remainder is reconstructed from the germline J gene. Profiled with immunoSEQ multiplex PCR; TCRdb holds only in-frame clones, not every one. The record shows about 34,000 clones for this sample, with no singletons present. Most patients and controls had Caucasian heritage. With 4 bases clipped from V and 6 bases from J, the junction kept 7 bases outside the gene matches. The germline gives CDR1 MNHEY, CDR2 SVGEGT. This CDR3 region has 15 residues. This sample is drawn from a study of T cell clonality in common variable immunodeficiency. Study findings and constraints: Links between repertoire features and CVID complications were heterogeneity-limited. In common variable immunodeficiency, TCR beta chains reportedly carried fewer deletions and N-nucleotide insertions.

The sequence derives from a human donor with common variable immunodeficiency. Sequencing was done on a sample of peripheral blood mononuclear cells. The chain is built from TRBV6-2 or TRBV6-3 and TRBJ2-3; 10 bases line up with TRBD2. Partial CDR3 DNA: TGTGCCAGCAGTTTCCTAGCGGGAGAAATTGATACG. Translation: CASSFLAGEIDT. The CDR3 reads in full as CASSFLAGEIDTQYF.